The rows below give T cell receptor beta chains drawn from one sample of a study of cytomegalovirus exposure and HLA in healthy donors. Data came from immunoSEQ multiplex PCR; TCRdb stores just in-frame clones and leaves some out. This table holds around 130,000 clones, around 75% found once. Sample: PBMCs. Receptors were obtained from a woman in her forties in good health and CMV-seropositive. CDR3s include the opening cysteine and the closing phenylalanine or tryptophan. Fields, in order: D gene, V gene, J gene, clone size, CDR3 protein, CDR3 DNA. A D gene is named only where the DNA matches it firmly. Some rows mark clone size as missing; the rest say once, few, many or name a class of expanded clone.

>TRBD1|TRBV19|TRBJ1-2|-
CASSPGGTGDNYGYTF
TGTGCCAGTAGTCCTGGGGGGACAGGAGATAACTATGGCTACACCTTC
>-|TRBV7-2|TRBJ2-2|-
CASSSYRSANTGELFF
TGTGCCAGCAGCTCCTATAGAAGCGCGAACACCGGGGAGCTGTTTTTT
>TRBD2|TRBV6-4|TRBJ2-1|-
CASSRTSGSLDEQFF
TGTGCCAGCAGTCGGACTAGCGGGAGTTTAGATGAGCAGTTCTTC
>-|TRBV23-1|TRBJ1-1|-
CASSPLIATNTEAFF
TGCGCCAGCAGTCCCCTAATAGCGACGAACACTGAAGCTTTCTTT
>-|TRBV7-6|TRBJ2-1|-
CASSLLQGRDYNEQFF
TGTGCCAGCAGCTTACTCCAGGGCAGGGACTACAATGAGCAGTTCTTC
>-|TRBV7-2|TRBJ1-5|-
CASSLGQVSNQPQHF
TGTGCCAGCAGCTTAGGACAGGTCAGCAATCAGCCCCAGCATTTT
>-|TRBV19|TRBJ1-1|few
CASSVLRANTEAFF
TGTGCCAGTAGTGTCCTCCGCGCGAACACTGAAGCTTTCTTT
>TRBD2|TRBV7-3|TRBJ2-3|-
CASSLVGTSGGTDTQYF
TGTGCCAGCAGCTTAGTTGGGACTAGCGGGGGCACAGATACGCAGTATTTT
>TRBD2|TRBV10-3|TRBJ2-7|-
CAISEPGTSGSIFYEQYF
TGTGCCATCAGTGAGCCCGGGACTAGCGGGTCCATCTTCTACGAGCAGTACTTC
>TRBD1|TRBV4-3|TRBJ1-2|-
CASSQDPGTANPNYGYTF
TGCGCCAGCAGCCAGGACCCCGGGACAGCGAATCCTAACTATGGCTACACCTTC
>-|TRBV2|TRBJ2-1|-
CASSVLDWNEQFF
TGTGCCAGCAGTGTTTTGGACTGGAATGAGCAGTTCTTC
>-|TRBV4-2|TRBJ2-1|few
CASSQAGLEGDEQFF
TGTGCCAGCAGCCAAGCAGGGCTAGAAGGCGATGAGCAGTTCTTC
>-|TRBV7-9|TRBJ2-3|-
CASSFYFADTQYF
TGTGCCAGCAGCTTCTATTTCGCAGATACGCAGTATTTT
>TRBD1|TRBV5-4|TRBJ1-1|-
CASSFSGGNTEAFF
TGTGCCAGCAGCTTCTCAGGGGGGAACACTGAAGCTTTCTTT
>-|TRBV6-4|TRBJ2-3|-
CASSDFLPGGQVMGTDTQYF
TGTGCCAGCAGTGACTTCCTTCCCGGGGGGCAGGTCATGGGCACAGATACGCAGTATTTT
>TRBD1|TRBV4-1|TRBJ2-5|-
CASSPRQGQVETQYF
TGCGCCAGCAGCCCAAGACAGGGTCAGGTGGAGACCCAGTACTTC
>TRBD1|TRBV7-9|TRBJ1-1|-
CASSLGTGAAFF
TGTGCCAGCAGCTTAGGGACAGGGGCTGCTTTCTTT
>-|TRBV6-6|TRBJ2-7|once
CASSGTHNEQYF
TGTGCCAGCAGTGGGACTCATAACGAGCAGTACTTC
>TRBD1|TRBV12-5|TRBJ1-5|-
CASGRDRSYQPQHF
TGTGCTAGTGGTCGGGACAGGAGTTATCAGCCCCAGCATTTT
>-|TRBV6-5|TRBJ2-2|-
CASSRGTATGELFF
TGTGCCAGCAGTAGGGGGACGGCCACCGGGGAGCTGTTTTTT
>-|TRBV5-1|TRBJ2-7|-
CASSRQDLTYEQYF
TGCGCCAGCAGCCGACAGGATCTGACCTACGAGCAGTACTTC
>TRBD1|TRBV19|TRBJ2-3|-
CASRHETGADTQYF
TGTGCCAGTAGGCATGAGACAGGGGCAGATACGCAGTATTTT
>TRBD1|TRBV19|TRBJ1-3|-
CASESGTGLSSGNTIYF
TGTGCCAGCGAATCCGGGACAGGTCTATCCTCTGGAAACACCATATATTTT
>-|TRBV5-5|TRBJ1-5|few
CASSPSANDRYQPQHF
TGTGCCAGCAGCCCCTCGGCGAACGACAGATATCAGCCCCAGCATTTT
>TRBD2|TRBV10-3|TRBJ2-5|-
CAISEQTALAGGETQYF
TGTGCCATCAGTGAGCAGACGGCACTAGCGGGAGGGGAGACCCAGTACTTC
>-|TRBV7-2|TRBJ1-5|once
CASSYRQVSNQPQHF
TGTGCCAGCAGCTACCGACAGGTTAGCAATCAGCCCCAGCATTTT
>-|TRBV4-3|TRBJ2-2|-
CASSHSGNTGELFF
TGCGCCAGCAGCCACAGCGGTAACACCGGGGAGCTGTTTTTT
>-|TRBV7-9|TRBJ2-6|-
CASSLGLDRSSGANVLTF
TGTGCCAGCAGCTTAGGGCTGGACAGAAGCTCTGGGGCCAACGTCCTGACTTTC
>TRBD1|TRBV9|TRBJ2-2|-
CASSALLGTENTGELFF
TGTGCCAGCAGCGCGCTTCTCGGGACAGAGAACACCGGGGAGCTGTTTTTT
>-|TRBV28|TRBJ1-2|-
CASSTQGNYGYTF
TGTGCCAGCTCAACGCAGGGAAACTATGGCTACACCTTC
>TRBD1|TRBV9|TRBJ1-3|-
CASSTHRGLTRGNTIYF
TGTGCCAGCAGCACCCACAGGGGGTTAACGAGGGGAAACACCATATATTTT
>TRBD1|TRBV4-3|TRBJ2-2|-
CASSPDRENTGELFF
TGCGCCAGCAGCCCGGACAGGGAAAACACCGGGGAGCTGTTTTTT
>TRBD2|TRBV4-2|TRBJ2-1|-
CASSPPGFAGEGNEQFF
TGTGCCAGCAGCCCGCCAGGGTTTGCGGGGGAAGGGAATGAGCAGTTCTTC
>TRBD2|TRBV7-2|TRBJ2-1|-
CASSVSGTSLHNEQFF
TGTGCCAGCAGCGTCAGCGGGACTAGCCTTCACAATGAGCAGTTCTTC
>-|TRBV4-3|TRBJ1-2|once
CASSQDSEEDYGYTF
TGCGCCAGCAGCCAAGATTCGGAGGAGGACTATGGCTACACCTTC
>-|TRBV7-9|TRBJ2-6|few
CASSWGQGWTGANVLTF
TGTGCCAGCAGCTGGGGGCAGGGGTGGACTGGGGCCAACGTCCTGACTTTC
>TRBD1|TRBV6-1|TRBJ1-1|-
CASSAVGTGGVDTEAFF
TGTGCCAGCAGTGCAGTCGGGACAGGGGGCGTAGACACTGAAGCTTTCTTT
>TRBD2|TRBV12-5|TRBJ2-1|-
CASGLRTSGGIYNEQFF
TGTGCTAGTGGTTTGAGGACTAGCGGAGGTATCTACAATGAGCAGTTCTTC
>-|TRBV12-5|TRBJ1-1|few
CATNNGGGTEAFF
TGTGCTACCAATAACGGGGGGGGGACTGAAGCTTTCTTT
>TRBD1|TRBV5-1|TRBJ2-2|-
CASSYTPGQVVTGELFF
TGCGCCAGCAGCTATACTCCGGGACAGGTTGTCACCGGGGAGCTGTTTTTT
>-|TRBV12-5|TRBJ2-7|-
CASGLPGLYEQYF
TGTGCTAGTGGTTTGCCAGGGCTTTACGAGCAGTACTTC
>-|TRBV7-2|TRBJ2-7|few
CASSLSGVGYEQYF
TGTGCCAGCAGCTTATCAGGGGTTGGATACGAGCAGTACTTC
>-|TRBV30|TRBJ1-5|-
CAWSTDSHSNQPQHF
TGTGCCTGGAGTACCGACAGTCATAGCAATCAGCCCCAGCATTTT
>TRBD1|TRBV7-9|TRBJ2-2|-
CASSLAPRGPLGGELFF
TGTGCCAGCAGCTTAGCGCCCAGGGGGCCGTTAGGCGGGGAGCTGTTTTTT
>TRBD1|TRBV28|TRBJ1-1|-
CASSFGLWRGLDTEAFF
TGTGCCAGCAGTTTTGGGTTGTGGAGGGGGCTAGACACTGAAGCTTTCTTT
>-|TRBV28|TRBJ2-7|-
CASGKNSYEQYF
TGTGCCAGCGGCAAGAACTCCTACGAGCAGTACTTC
>TRBD1|TRBV18|TRBJ1-1|once
CASSPGGTVIEAFF
TGTGCCAGCTCCCCCGGCGGGACAGTTATTGAAGCTTTCTTT
>-|TRBV5-1|TRBJ1-6|-
CASREDNSPLHF
TGCGCCAGCAGGGAGGATAATTCACCCCTCCACTTT
>TRBD2|TRBV9|TRBJ2-1|few
CASSPGTSWRGNEQFF
TGTGCCAGCAGCCCAGGGACTAGCTGGCGGGGCAATGAGCAGTTCTTC
>TRBD1|TRBV9|TRBJ1-1|-
CASSVSGQGYTEAFF
TGTGCCAGCAGCGTTAGTGGACAGGGTTACACTGAAGCTTTCTTT
>TRBD1|TRBV5-1|TRBJ2-5|-
CASSLGKGAAQETQYF
TGCGCCAGCAGCTTGGGGAAGGGGGCGGCTCAAGAGACCCAGTACTTC
>-|TRBV6-1|TRBJ1-2|-
CATLPGDKNLYGYTF
TGTGCCACCCTGCCCGGGGACAAGAACCTCTATGGCTACACCTTC
>TRBD1|TRBV12-5|TRBJ1-5|-
CASGFYPGQGWQPQHF
TGTGCTAGTGGTTTTTATCCGGGACAGGGTTGGCAGCCCCAGCATTTT
>TRBD2|TRBV7-8|TRBJ2-7|-
CASSFGLASYEQYF
TGTGCCAGCAGCTTCGGACTAGCGTCCTACGAGCAGTACTTC
>TRBD1|TRBV4-3|TRBJ2-2|few
CASSQRQGASGELFF
TGCGCCAGCAGCCAAAGACAGGGGGCGTCGGGGGAGCTGTTTTTT
>-|TRBV7-2|TRBJ1-4|-
CASSLNRNEKLFF
TGTGCCAGCAGCTTAAACAGGAACGAAAAACTGTTTTTT
>TRBD2|TRBV9|TRBJ2-1|many
CASSSRTSGTRNEQFF
TGTGCCAGCAGCTCCCGAACTAGCGGGACGAGAAATGAGCAGTTCTTC
>-|TRBV21-1|TRBJ1-2|-
CASSANRDSGYGYTF
TGTGCCAGCAGTGCAAACCGGGACAGTGGTTATGGCTACACCTTC
>-|TRBV6-1|TRBJ2-7|few
CASSEGVTYEQYF
TGTGCCAGCAGTGAAGGCGTTACCTACGAGCAGTACTTC